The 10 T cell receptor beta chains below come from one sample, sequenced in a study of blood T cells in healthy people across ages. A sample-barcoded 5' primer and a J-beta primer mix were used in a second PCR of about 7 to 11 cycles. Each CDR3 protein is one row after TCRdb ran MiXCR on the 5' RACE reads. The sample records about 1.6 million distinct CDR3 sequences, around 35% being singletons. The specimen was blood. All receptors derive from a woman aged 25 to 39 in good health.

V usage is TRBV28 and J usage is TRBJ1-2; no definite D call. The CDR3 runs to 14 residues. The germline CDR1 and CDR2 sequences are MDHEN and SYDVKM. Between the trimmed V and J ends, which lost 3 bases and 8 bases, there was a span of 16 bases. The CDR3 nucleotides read TGTGCCAGCAGTTTCGGGAGCGGGATCCTGGGCTACACCTTC. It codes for CASSFGSGILGYTF.

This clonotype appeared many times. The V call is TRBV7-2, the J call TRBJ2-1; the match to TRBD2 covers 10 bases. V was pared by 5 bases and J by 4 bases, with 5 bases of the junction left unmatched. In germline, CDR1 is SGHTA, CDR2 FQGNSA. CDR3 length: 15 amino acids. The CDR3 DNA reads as TGTGCCAGCAGCCCTGCTAGCGGGGGTTACAATGAGCAGTTCTTC. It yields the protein CASSPASGGYNEQFF.

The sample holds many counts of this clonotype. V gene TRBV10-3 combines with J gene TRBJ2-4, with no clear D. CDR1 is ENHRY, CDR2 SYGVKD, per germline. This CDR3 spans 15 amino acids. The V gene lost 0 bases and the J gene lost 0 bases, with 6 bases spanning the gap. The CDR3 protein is CAISESSLAKNIQYF. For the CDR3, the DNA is TGTGCCATCAGTGAGTCCAGTCTAGCCAAAAACATTCAGTACTTC.

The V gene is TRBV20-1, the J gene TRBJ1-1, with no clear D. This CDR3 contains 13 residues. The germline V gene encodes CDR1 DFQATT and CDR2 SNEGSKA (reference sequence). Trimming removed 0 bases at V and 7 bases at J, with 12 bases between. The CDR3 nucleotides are TGCAGTGCTAGAGATTCGTATGGTGTTGAAGCTTTCTTT. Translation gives CSARDSYGVEAFF.

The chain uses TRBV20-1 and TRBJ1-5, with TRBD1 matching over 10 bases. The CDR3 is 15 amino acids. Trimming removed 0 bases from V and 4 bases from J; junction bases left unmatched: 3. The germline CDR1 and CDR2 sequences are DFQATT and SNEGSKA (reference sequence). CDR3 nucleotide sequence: TGCAGTGCTAGAGAGACAGGGGGCGCGAATCAGCCCCAGCATTTT. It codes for CSARETGGANQPQHF.

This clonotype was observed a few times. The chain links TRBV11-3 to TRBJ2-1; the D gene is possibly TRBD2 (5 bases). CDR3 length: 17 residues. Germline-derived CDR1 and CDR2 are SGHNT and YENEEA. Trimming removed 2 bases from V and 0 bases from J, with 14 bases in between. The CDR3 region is CASSLKRTGSSYNEQFF. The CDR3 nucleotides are TGTGCCAGCAGCTTAAAACGTACGGGAAGCTCCTACAATGAGCAGTTCTTC.

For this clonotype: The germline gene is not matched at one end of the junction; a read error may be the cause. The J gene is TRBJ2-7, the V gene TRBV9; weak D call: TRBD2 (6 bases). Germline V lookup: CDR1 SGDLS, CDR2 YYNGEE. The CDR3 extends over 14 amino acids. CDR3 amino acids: CVSSEGSGTYEQYF. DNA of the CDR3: TGTGTCAGCAGCGAGGGTAGCGGAACCTACGAGCAGTACTTC.

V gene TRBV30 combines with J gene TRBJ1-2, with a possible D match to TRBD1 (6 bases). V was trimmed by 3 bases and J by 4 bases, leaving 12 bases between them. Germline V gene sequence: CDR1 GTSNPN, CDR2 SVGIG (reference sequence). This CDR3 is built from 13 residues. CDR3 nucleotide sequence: TGTGCCTGGAGACGGACAGCGAGCTATGGCTACACCTTC. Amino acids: CAWRRTASYGYTF.

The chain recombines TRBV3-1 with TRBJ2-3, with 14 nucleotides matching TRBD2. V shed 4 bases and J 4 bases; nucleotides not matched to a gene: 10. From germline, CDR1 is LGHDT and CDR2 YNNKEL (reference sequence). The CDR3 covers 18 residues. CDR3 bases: TGTGCCAGCAGCCGCCGACTAGCGGGAGGGCCCGGGGCAGATACGCAGTATTTT. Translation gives CASSRRLAGGPGADTQYF.

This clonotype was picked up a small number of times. Written as DNA, the CDR3 is TGCAGTGCTCACAGGAGCGGAAAAGAGACCCAGTACTTC. Translation: CSAHRSGKETQYF. The chain is built from TRBV20-1 and TRBJ2-5, with D possibly being TRBD1 or TRBD2 (5 bases each). Trimming shortened V by 5 bases and J by 3 bases, and 13 bases separated the two germline ends. The germline CDR1 and CDR2 sequences are DFQATT and SNEGSKA (reference sequence). This CDR3 has 13 amino acids.